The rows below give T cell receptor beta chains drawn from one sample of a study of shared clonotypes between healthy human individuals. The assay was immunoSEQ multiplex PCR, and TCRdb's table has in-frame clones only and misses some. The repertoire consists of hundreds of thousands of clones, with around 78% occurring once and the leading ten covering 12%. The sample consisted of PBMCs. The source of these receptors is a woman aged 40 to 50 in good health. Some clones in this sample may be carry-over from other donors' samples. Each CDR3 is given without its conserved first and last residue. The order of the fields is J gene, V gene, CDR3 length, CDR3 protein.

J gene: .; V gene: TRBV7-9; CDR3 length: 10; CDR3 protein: ASSLGAYEQY
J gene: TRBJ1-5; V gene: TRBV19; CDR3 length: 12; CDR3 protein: ASEPQGGYQPQH
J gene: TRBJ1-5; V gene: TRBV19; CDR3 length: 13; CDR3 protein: ASSIRGQKDQPQH
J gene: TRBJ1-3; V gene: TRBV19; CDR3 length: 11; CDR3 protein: ASRRQMGHTIY
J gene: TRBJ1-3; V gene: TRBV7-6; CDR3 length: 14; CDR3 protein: ASSLRDRVVGNTIY
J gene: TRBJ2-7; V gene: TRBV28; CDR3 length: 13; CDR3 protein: ASSRTGTRGYEQY
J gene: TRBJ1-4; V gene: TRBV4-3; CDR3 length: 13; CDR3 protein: ASSQDRQAGEKLF
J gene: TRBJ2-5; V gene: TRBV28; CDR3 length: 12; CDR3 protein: ASRAGQGGETQY
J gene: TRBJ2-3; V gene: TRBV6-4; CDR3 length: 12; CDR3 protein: ASSDSGDTDTQY
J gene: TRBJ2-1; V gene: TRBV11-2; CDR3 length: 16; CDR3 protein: ASSSPGLGFNSYNEQF
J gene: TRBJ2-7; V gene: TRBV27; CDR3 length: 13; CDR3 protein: ASSLSAGGFYEQY
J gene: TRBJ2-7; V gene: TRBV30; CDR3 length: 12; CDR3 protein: AGYEGGRGNEQY
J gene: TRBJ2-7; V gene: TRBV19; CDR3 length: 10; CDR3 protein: ASSISGGEQY
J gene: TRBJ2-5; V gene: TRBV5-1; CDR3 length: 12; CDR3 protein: ASSPSGGQETQY
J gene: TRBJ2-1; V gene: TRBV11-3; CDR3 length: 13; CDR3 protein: ASSLGGSKANEQF
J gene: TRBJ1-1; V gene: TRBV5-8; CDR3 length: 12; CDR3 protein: ASSLNPGGTEAF
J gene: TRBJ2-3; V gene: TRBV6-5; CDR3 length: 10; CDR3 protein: ASRGLAPLTY
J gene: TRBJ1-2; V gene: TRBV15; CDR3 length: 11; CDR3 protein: ATSRVGTSGYT
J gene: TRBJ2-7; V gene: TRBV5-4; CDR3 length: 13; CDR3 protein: ASSNEPGQGFEQY
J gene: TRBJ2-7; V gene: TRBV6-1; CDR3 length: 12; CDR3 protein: ASRGHQSSYEQY
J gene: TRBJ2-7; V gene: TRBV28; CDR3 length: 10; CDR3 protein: ASSLFGCEQY
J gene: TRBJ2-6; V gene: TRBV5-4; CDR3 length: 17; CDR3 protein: ASSDGLAPYRSGANVLT
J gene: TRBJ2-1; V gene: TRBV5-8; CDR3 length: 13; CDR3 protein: ASSFGSGSYNEQF
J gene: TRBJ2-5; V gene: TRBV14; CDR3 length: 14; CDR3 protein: ASSRLGQGARETQY
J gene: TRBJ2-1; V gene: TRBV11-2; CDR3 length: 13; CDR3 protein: ASSLGGSSYNEQF
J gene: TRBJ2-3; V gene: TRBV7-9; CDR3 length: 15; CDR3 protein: ASSPGLAGEGGDTQY
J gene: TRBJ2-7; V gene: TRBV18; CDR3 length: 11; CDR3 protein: ASSPGTGYEQY
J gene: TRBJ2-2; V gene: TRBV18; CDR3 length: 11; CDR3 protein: ASSPRTTGELF
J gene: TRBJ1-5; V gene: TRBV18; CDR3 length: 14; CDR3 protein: ASSPSSLRGDQPQH
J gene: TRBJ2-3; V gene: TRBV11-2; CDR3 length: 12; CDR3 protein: ASSLGQGTDTQY
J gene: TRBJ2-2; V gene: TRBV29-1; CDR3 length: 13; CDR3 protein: SVEGTDPNTGELF
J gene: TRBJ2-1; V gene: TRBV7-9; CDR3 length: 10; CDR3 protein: ASSPPGLLSF
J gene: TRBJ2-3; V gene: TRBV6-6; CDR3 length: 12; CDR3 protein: ASSYGRGSDTQY
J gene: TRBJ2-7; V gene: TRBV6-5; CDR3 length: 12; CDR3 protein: ASSYGQGYYEQY
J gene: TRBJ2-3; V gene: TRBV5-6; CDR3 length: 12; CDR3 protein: ASSFGSGTDTQY
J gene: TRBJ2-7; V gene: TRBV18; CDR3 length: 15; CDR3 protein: ASSTSPGRQGAYEQY
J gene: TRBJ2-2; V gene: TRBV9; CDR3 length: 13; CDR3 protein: ASSAALANTGELF
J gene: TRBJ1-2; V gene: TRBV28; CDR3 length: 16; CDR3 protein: ASSYLLSTGGAFYGYT
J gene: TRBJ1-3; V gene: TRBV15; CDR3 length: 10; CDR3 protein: ATSRGLSTIY
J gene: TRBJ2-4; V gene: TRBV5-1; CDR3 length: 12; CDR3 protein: ASRIQGTKNIQY
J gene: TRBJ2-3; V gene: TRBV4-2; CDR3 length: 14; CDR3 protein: ASSQGTSGGTDTQY